This T cell receptor beta chain appears in the sequencing data of a study of radiotherapy plus CTLA-4 blockade in lung cancer. The CDR3 has 19 residues. Trimming shortened V by 4 bases and J by 0 bases, and 23 bases separated the two germline ends. Per germline, CDR1 SGHRS and CDR2 YFSETQ. The data were produced by immunoSEQ multiplex PCR, yet TCRdb's version contains in-frame clones alone and is incomplete. Of fewer than 50,000 clones detected, 86% appear once; the ten largest clones hold 22%. Points from the study as a whole: An expansion of tumor-derived TCR clones occurred in blood after radiotherapy plus ipilimumab. Reported findings show early blood T cell clone dynamics, with interferon-beta, best predicted response.

With regard to this clone: What it recognizes is unknown.

The receptor's source is a human donor with non-small cell lung cancer whose response to radiotherapy plus ipilimumab could not be evaluated. Sequenced material: peripheral blood, taken from a patient treated with radiotherapy plus ipilimumab. V and J are TRBV5-1 and TRBJ2-4; possible D gene TRBD2, 6 bases. CDR3 residues: CASSPRERAFQGAKNIQYF. The CDR3, as DNA: TGCGCCAGCAGCCCCCGGGAGCGGGCCTTCCAAGGAGCCAAAAACATTCAGTACTTC.